This T cell receptor beta chain was documented in a study of identical twins (dated by TCRdb to between 2015 and 2016). Concerning the study at large: To test whether fetal clonotypes persist, the study used deep sequencing on TCR alpha and beta repertoires from monozygotic twins, unrelated adults of various ages, and cord blood. Replicate twin experiments were performed at different times using different library preparation protocols to rule out contamination. The full study reports these points: Invariant T cells such as MAIT and iNKT could partly confound zero-insertion analyses, although diverse VJ usage argued against such confounding for most clonotypes. Because the same donors could not be followed over many years, the conclusions depended on cross-sectional statistical analysis. Out-of-frame TCR alpha sequences shared between twins showed an excess of low generation-probability sequences compared with coincidental sharing between unrelated individuals. Fewer insertions were carried by abundant cord blood beta clonotypes, a similar but weaker trend appeared in young adult naive repertoires, and no such trend appeared in memory repertoires. Excess twin sharing in beta out-of-frame sequences was weaker because fewer shared sequences lowered the signal-to-noise ratio. Out-of-frame TCR alpha sharing in monozygotic twins was systematically underestimated by recombination models, whereas sharing between unrelated individuals was in agreement with the recombination models.

To prepare the library, 5' RACE was applied. TCRdb shows the sequencer as Illumina HiSeq 2000. A universal primer binding site was introduced by template switching, and a unique molecular identifier was present in the final cDNA, enabling accurate counting of TCR cDNA molecules. Specific primers in the conserved constant-segment region were used to synthesize first-strand cDNA for the TCR alpha and beta chains. To control for contamination, every cDNA library was double barcoded, receiving both a SMART-Mk sample barcode and Illumina barcodes. Two successive PCR steps introduced TruSeq adapter sequences along with Illumina sample barcodes. The Illumina HiSeq platform was used with custom primers to sequence TCR alpha and beta cDNA libraries. As for the original processing: Raw reads were processed with MiGEC to extract unique molecular identifiers, and MiXCR was used to determine CDR3 positions. For each individual, recombination models were inferred using an EM algorithm with the repgenHMM and IGoR tools. The analysis of shared clonotypes was done with the tcR package in R, with sharing normalized by the product of cloneset sizes. To study raw recombination free of thymic and clonal selection effects, out-of-frame nonproductive sequences were analyzed. TCRdb redid the processing of the public reads, applying fastp at Q25 and MiXCR, and retained in-frame beta chains. A single entry per CDR3 protein holds the most common genes and DNA from its merged rows. These V and J calls rely on TCRdb rather than the paper's analysis. In all, the sample holds approximately 210,000 distinct CDR3 sequences, and 6% to 7% of those were seen once. The ten largest make up just over 14% of the sample.

Every donor in the study was a healthy Caucasian. The twin cohort consisted of three pairs of female monozygotic twins, all aged about 18 to 29 years. Positive isolation kits from Invitrogen were used to isolate the CD4+ and CD8+ T cell populations. This clonotype showed up many times. This receptor's antigen is unknown. No per-base quality is available; no much larger clone lies one base away. V drops 4 bases and J drops 3 bases, leaving 13 bases in between. The CDR1 and CDR2 encoded by the germline V gene are SGHAT and FQNNGV. The CDR3, cysteine through phenylalanine, is 14 amino acids long. Only the CDR3 region is kept as DNA, spanning 42 bases read in frame from base 1. This sample was shared with a second study, whose subject was T cells expressing NK-cell markers. Reported in the second study: In sorted CD3+CD56+NKG2C+, CD3+CD56+NKG2C- and CD3+CD56-NKG2C+ T-cell subsets from roughly 8 donors, TCR beta-chain repertoires were profiled. Seven of the eight sequenced donors were HCMV-seropositive and one was HCMV-seronegative. To restrict sorting to alphabetaTCR-expressing T cells, an anti-gammadeltaTCR antibody was added in several experiments. In several donors, the dominant CD3+CD56+NKG2C+ clonotypes ranked among the top 10 CD8+ clonotypes, making up roughly 1.0-7.0% of CD8+ T cells. Those dominant clonotypes were again the most abundant among CD3+CD56-NKG2C+ cells in a few donors, at about 28.3-65%. Whether the expanded NKG2C-expressing T cell clones were specific for HCMV antigens remained unclear. Randomly selected healthy volunteers, three men and five women, were used as the eight sequenced donors. HCMV serostatus was determined by detecting HCMV-specific IgG in serum with a commercial ELISA kit. MIGEC handled demultiplexing of the reads and grouping by UMI, while MiTCR was used to assemble and quantify clonotypes. To exclude erroneous sequences, only TCR cDNA sequences supported by at least two reads were retained. The tcR package was used for downstream repertoire analysis, and clonotypes were matched between fractions using CDR3 nucleotide sequence together with V segment. VDJmatch was used to annotate antigen specificity against VDJdb, with one amino acid substitution allowed in CDR3.

Specimen: CD8+ T cells sorted from blood. The rearrangement joined TRBV11-2 to TRBJ2-7, with the D gene possibly TRBD1 or TRBD2, each one fitting 5 bases. The source of this sequence is a woman aged 18-30 years in good health. The CDR3 loop reads CASSSPGQHYEQYF. In nucleotides, the sequence is TGTGCCAGCAGCTCTCCGGGGCAGCACTACGAGCAGTACTTC.